The 15 T cell receptor beta chains given below trace back to one sample, sequenced in a study of shared clonotypes between healthy human individuals. This table comes from immunoSEQ multiplex PCR, and its TCRdb copy is limited to in-frame clones, with some not included. Here the sample spans around 340,000 clones, around four fifths being singletons. Sequenced input: memory CD4+ T cells sorted from blood. The subset: CD45RA-negative fraction. These receptors were collected from a man aged 25-45 years in good health.

The chain recombines TRBV19 with TRBJ2-7, with 11 bases aligning to TRBD2. Losses at the gene ends were 9 bases for V and 5 bases for J; bases not matched to a gene: 12. CDR1 and CDR2 from the germline V gene are LNHDA and SQIVND (reference sequence). The CDR3 runs 15 residues. This CDR3 is CASMTLAGGPHEQYF. The CDR3 DNA sequence: TGTGCCAGCATGACCTTAGCGGGAGGGCCTCACGAGCAGTACTTC.

The chain combines TRBV2 with TRBJ2-3; TRBD1 might be the D (5 bases). CDR1 and CDR2 from the germline V gene are SNHLY and FYNNEI. The length of the CDR3 is 16 residues. Trimming pared 2 bases from V and 2 bases from J, leaving 14 bases between. The CDR3 protein is CASSERQMANTDTQYF. CDR3 bases: TGTGCCAGCAGTGAACGACAGATGGCAAACACAGATACGCAGTATTTT.

This clone occurred once. The chain couples TRBV5-5 to TRBJ1-1; D may be TRBD1 (6 bases). Germline loops: CDR1 SGHKS, CDR2 YYEKEE (reference sequence). The CDR3 spans 15 residues. V gave up 1 base and J gave up 6 bases, with 16 bases separating them. The CDR3 DNA is TGTGCCAGCAGCTTGAGCCCTGGACAGTTCGCTGAAGCTTTCTTT. Translating gives CASSLSPGQFAEAFF.

This clone was detected many times. The V and J genes are TRBV6-1 and TRBJ2-3; D is perhaps TRBD1 (5 bases). Germline V lookup: CDR1 MNHNS, CDR2 SASEGT. The CDR3 spans 15 residues. V shed 1 base and J shed 1 base, with 9 bases lying between them. DNA of the CDR3: TGTGCCAGCAGTGAAGAACAGGTTCGCACAGATACGCAGTATTTT. Encoded protein: CASSEEQVRTDTQYF.

The chain has TRBV9 and TRBJ2-2; tentatively, D is TRBD1 or TRBD2 (5 bases each). The CDR3 covers 13 residues. The germline CDR1 and CDR2 sequences are SGDLS and YYNGEE. Trimming removed 3 bases at V and 6 bases at J, with 9 bases between. Here the CDR3 DNA reads TGTGCCAGCAGCGCGGTGGGGGCCGGGGAGCTGTTTTTT. As protein: CASSAVGAGELFF.

The chain joins TRBV7-9 to TRBJ2-5; D uncertain. The CDR3 runs 16 residues. Germline lookup yields CDR1 SEHNR and CDR2 FQNEAQ (reference sequence). V shed 6 bases and J shed 1 base, with 18 bases lying between them. The CDR3 bases are TGTGCCAGCAGTCGCAATAGTGTTTCGGTCCAAGAGACCCAGTACTTC. Protein: CASSRNSVSVQETQYF. Combining the CDR3 with reference TRBV7-9 and TRBJ2-5 gives the whole variable domain DTGVSQNPRHKITKRGQNVTFRCDPISEHNRLYWYRQTLGQGPEFLTYFQNEAQLEKSRLLSDRFSAERPKGSFSTLEIQRTEQGDSAMYLCASSRNSVSVQETQYFGPGTRLLVL.

The V call is TRBV29-1, the J call TRBJ2-7; D might be TRBD1 or TRBD2, each matching 6 bases. Trimming left V 6 bases short and J 5 bases short, with 29 bases between. The germline V gene has CDR1 SQVTM and CDR2 ANQGSEA. The CDR3 length is 17 residues. CDR3 in amino acids: CSVGGKQGGSLLDEQYF. The CDR3 DNA sequence: TGCAGCGTGGGGGGTAAACAGGGTGGGAGCCTGTTGGACGAGCAGTACTTC.

V and J are TRBV4-1 and TRBJ1-2; TRBD1 matches at 11 bases. Germline CDR1 MGHRA, CDR2 YSYEKL. The CDR3 totals 16 residues. With V trimmed by 1 base and J by 4 bases, 5 bases remained unmatched. CDR3 DNA sequence: TGCGCCAGCAGCCAAGGGGACAGGGGGGGTAGCTATGGCTACACCTTC. Protein: CASSQGDRGGSYGYTF.

The gene calls are TRBV7-9 and TRBJ2-1; D unclear. From germline, CDR1 is SEHNR and CDR2 FQNEAQ (reference sequence). The ends were cut back, 6 bases at V and 2 bases at J, with 14 bases in the middle. The CDR3 totals 15 residues. The CDR3 nucleotides are TGTGCCAGCAGTCAAGTCCAGCTACCCTACAATGAGCAGTTCTTC. It yields the protein CASSQVQLPYNEQFF. The whole variable domain, remainder taken from reference TRBV7-9 and TRBJ2-1, is DTGVSQNPRHKITKRGQNVTFRCDPISEHNRLYWYRQTLGQGPEFLTYFQNEAQLEKSRLLSDRFSAERPKGSFSTLEIQRTEQGDSAMYLCASSQVQLPYNEQFFGPGTRLTVL.

Concerning this clone itself: The same CDR3 can be traced to other DNA sequences in this sample. V is TRBV2 and J is TRBJ2-5, with D possibly being TRBD1 (6 bases). The ends were cut back, 4 bases at V and 2 bases at J, with 8 bases in the middle. The CDR3 spans 13 residues. CDR1 SNHLY and CDR2 FYNNEI come from the germline V gene. The CDR3: CASSGTAQETQYF. CDR3 sequence (DNA): TGTGCCAGCAGTGGGACAGCTCAAGAGACCCAGTACTTC.

This clone was counted only a few times. The rearrangement links TRBV5-4 to TRBJ2-7, with 8 bases aligning to TRBD1. V shed 2 bases, J shed 6 bases, and the junction held 10 bases outside the gene matches. This CDR3 is built from 15 residues. The V gene's germline CDR1 is SGHNT and CDR2 YYREEE (reference sequence). CDR3 sequence: CASSLQGDYGVEQYF. CDR3 DNA sequence: TGTGCCAGCAGCTTACAGGGGGATTACGGGGTCGAGCAGTACTTC.

CDR3 coding DNA: TGTGCCAGCAATTCCGGGACTAAACAAGAGACCCAGTACTTC. This encodes CASNSGTKQETQYF. V gene TRBV21-1 combines with J gene TRBJ2-5; the table assigns TRBD2, which was not confirmed against the DNA. TRBV21-1 is a pseudogene. The CDR3 length is 14 residues.

The chain has TRBV5-4 and TRBJ2-3; 11 nucleotides agree with TRBD2. CDR1 SGHNT and CDR2 YYREEE come from the germline V gene (reference sequence). The ends lost 7 bases at V and 4 bases at J; junction bases unmatched: 8. CDR3 length: 15 residues. CDR3 DNA: TGTGCCAGCGCACTACTAGCGGGAGAGGCAGATACGCAGTATTTT. This translates into CASALLAGEADTQYF.

V gene TRBV19 combines with J gene TRBJ1-5, with 7 bases lining up with TRBD1. In germline, CDR1 is LNHDA, CDR2 SQIVND (reference sequence). The CDR3 extends over 15 amino acids. Trimming took 10 bases from V and 4 from J; bases not matched to a gene: 13. CDR3 in DNA: TGTGCCACTACCTTAGACAGGGCTTCGAATCAGCCCCAGCATTTT. It codes for CATTLDRASNQPQHF.

This clone was picked up a small number of times. The V and J genes are TRBV28 and TRBJ2-4, with D maybe TRBD2 (5 bases). CDR1 is MDHEN and CDR2 is SYDVKM in the germline V gene. V dropped 5 bases and J dropped 8 bases, with 7 bases sitting between them. This CDR3 spans 11 amino acids. The CDR3 protein is CASSTSDIQYF. DNA for the CDR3: TGTGCCAGCAGTACTAGTGACATTCAGTACTTC.